This TCR beta chain was sequenced in a study of blood T cells in healthy people across ages (dated by TCRdb to between 2014 and 2016). In terms of the full investigation: In model experiments, template switching captured about one uniquely barcoded TCR beta cDNA molecule for every two T cells. The study analyzed two additional independent replicas of 1 million unique cDNA reads from the same blood draw for two donors, one aged 18 to 30 and one aged 80 or older. The donors were divided into four age groups: young (average around 16 years), middle-aged (about 40), aged (about 62) and long-lived (approximately 74). Age-related changes in TCR beta repertoire diversity were measured in the study by deep sequencing normalized with unique cDNA molecular identifiers.

This clonotype came up a few times. Its antigen remains unidentified. Base-call qualities are not available, and no considerably larger clone is one nucleotide away. Systemically healthy Caucasian individuals from Russia, 35 to 40 in total and aged roughly 6 to 100 years, were included as donors. Each donor gave roughly 9.5 milliliters of peripheral blood, collected into EDTA-treated Vacutainer tubes. Ficoll-Paque density-gradient centrifugation was used to isolate PBMCs, with at least 6.5 million obtained per sample. Trizol reagent was used to extract total RNA from the PBMCs, yielding at least 6 micrograms per sample. For every donor, flow cytometry on a PBMC aliquot measured the percentage of naive CD45RAhigh/CD27high T cells. The CDR3 spans 14 residues, from the cysteine through the phenylalanine. This entry keeps only the CDR3 DNA: 42 bases, framed from base 1. Germline trimming amounts to 7 bases on V and 6 bases on J, with 9 as the count of junction bases outside the gene matches. Per the germline V gene, MNHEY is the CDR1 and SVGAGI is the CDR2.

Paper-wide results and their limitations: Donor CMV infection status was unknown, potentially confounding age-related changes in expanded clonotypes. Estimates of total diversity based on one million sequenced T cells were regarded as lower bounds and as underestimates. Since profiling was done on bulk unsorted PBMCs, naive and antigen-experienced compartments could not be conclusively compared. The percentage of naive T cells measured by flow cytometry correlated strongly with observed TCR beta diversity. As age increased, observed TCR beta diversity per million T cells dropped in a roughly linear way, and a significant reduction was already evident by age 40. Compared with the aged group, the long-lived group had more naive CD4+ T cells, fewer expanded clones and increased TCR diversity, suggesting age selection.

The library relied on 5' RACE. Sequencing was performed on an Illumina HiSeq 2500. The second PCR ran for roughly 7 to 11 cycles and used a J-beta primer mix along with a sample-barcoded 5' primer. A unique molecular identifier was introduced onto each TCR beta cDNA molecule by a template-switch 5' adaptor carrying 12 random nucleotides. At least 2.5 million CDR3-containing paired-end reads were obtained from each sample. All of the RNA was converted into first-strand cDNA using the Mint cDNA synthesis kit, with a TRBC-specific oligonucleotide serving as the primer. Following uracil-DNA glycosylase treatment, a first 18-cycle PCR with universal primers M1SS and BC2_uni_R was performed on all cDNA. In the paper's pipeline: Normalization of each sample was performed by random selection of 1 million high-quality reads, each carrying a distinct molecular identifier. Reads with shared molecular identifiers were discarded instead of being binned into consensus sequences. CDR3 identification, clonotype clustering and error correction used MiTCR with a Q25 quality threshold and the strictest error-elimination algorithm. Lower-bound total TCR beta diversity was estimated with a nonparametric unseen species model using Euler transformation. The raw public reads went through TCRdb reprocessing: fastp at Q25, MiXCR clone calling, in-frame beta chains kept. Rows matching on CDR3 protein sequence are summarized as one entry with the most common DNA and genes. The V and J calls were determined by TCRdb, not by the authors. The sample contains 900,000 to 950,000 distinct CDR3 sequences, around 29% of them found a single time. The ten largest make up about a tenth of the sample.

Another study also made use of these data, one on T cells of mothers and their children. The other study reports the following: Nine systemically healthy Caucasian individuals served as donors, namely three mothers together with their six children. cDNA synthesis consumed the entire amount of extracted RNA, loaded at roughly 1.5 ug RNA in each 15 ul reaction. Sample barcodes and 2-4 random nucleotides were added via the M1S primer in the second PCR. Over 10 million TCR beta CDR3 reads came from each mother, compared with millions of reads from each child. TCR recombination output is similarly shaped by thymic selection in related and unrelated pairs, with a minor effect exerted by inherited differences. Normalized repertoire overlap was always found to be slightly, but never significantly, higher in related mother-child pairs than in unrelated mother-child pairs. Persistent microchimeric T cell clones were not detected, at a sensitivity of around 99 clones per million clonotypes. The study used deep NGS to compare TCR beta repertoires of mothers and children, seeking features distinguishing related mother-child pairs from unrelated individuals. The mean age was around 40 +/- 4 years for the mothers and approximately 11 +/- 4 years for the children. After adapter ligation with NEBNext reagents, the libraries were sequenced on Illumina HiSeq 2000 with 100+100 nt paired-end reads. To prevent cross-contamination, the mother and child libraries were prepared one month apart and sequenced in separate runs. For each donor, between about 450,000 and 2,300,000 distinct TCR beta clonotypes were identified. Naive TCR beta clonotypes were estimated from low-frequency clonotypes matched to each donor's FACS-determined naive share, without sorting.

What was sequenced was blood. The sequence is built from TRBV6-5 and TRBJ1-5, with 7 central nucleotides matching TRBD1. This receptor was obtained from a woman aged 40 to 50 in good health. The CDR3 in this case is CASTERQGVQPQHF. The bases are TGTGCCAGCACCGAGAGACAGGGAGTTCAGCCCCAGCATTTT.